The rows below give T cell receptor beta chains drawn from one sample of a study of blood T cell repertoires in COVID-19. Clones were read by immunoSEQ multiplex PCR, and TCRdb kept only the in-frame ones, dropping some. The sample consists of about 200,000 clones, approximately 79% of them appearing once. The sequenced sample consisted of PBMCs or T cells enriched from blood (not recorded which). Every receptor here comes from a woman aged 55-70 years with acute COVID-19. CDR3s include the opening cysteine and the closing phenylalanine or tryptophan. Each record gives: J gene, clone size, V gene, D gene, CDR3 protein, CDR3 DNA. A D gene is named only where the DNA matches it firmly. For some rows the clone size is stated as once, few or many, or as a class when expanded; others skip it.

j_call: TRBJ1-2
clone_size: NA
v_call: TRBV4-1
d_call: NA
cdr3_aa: CASSRRDGGGVNYGYTF
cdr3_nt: TGCGCCAGCAGTAGGCGTGATGGAGGAGGGGTTAACTATGGCTACACCTTC

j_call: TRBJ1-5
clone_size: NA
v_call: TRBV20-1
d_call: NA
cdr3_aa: CSASRGTNQPQHF
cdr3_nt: TGCAGTGCTAGTAGGGGTACCAATCAGCCCCAGCATTTT

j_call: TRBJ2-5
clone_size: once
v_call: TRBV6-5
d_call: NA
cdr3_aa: CASSYPGQKETQYF
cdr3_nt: TGTGCCAGCAGTTACCCCGGACAGAAAGAGACCCAGTACTTC

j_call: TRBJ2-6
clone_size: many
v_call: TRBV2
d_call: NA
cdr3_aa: CANQGTGANVLTF
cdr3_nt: TGTGCCAATCAGGGGACTGGGGCCAACGTCCTGACTTTC

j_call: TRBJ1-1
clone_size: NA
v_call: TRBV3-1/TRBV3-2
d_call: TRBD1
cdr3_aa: CASSPGTVGGGTEAFF
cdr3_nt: TGTGCCAGCAGCCCGGGGACAGTAGGCGGTGGAACTGAAGCTTTCTTT

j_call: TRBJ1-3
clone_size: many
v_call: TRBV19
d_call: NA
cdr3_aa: CASSKTADSGNTIYF
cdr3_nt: TGTGCCAGTAGTAAGACCGCGGACTCTGGAAACACCATATATTTT

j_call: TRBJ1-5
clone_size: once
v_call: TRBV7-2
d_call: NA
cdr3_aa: CASSSQVGQPQHF
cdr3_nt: TGTGCCAGCAGCTCACAGGTTGGTCAGCCCCAGCATTTT

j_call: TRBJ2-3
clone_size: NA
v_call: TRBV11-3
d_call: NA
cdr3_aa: CASSLGPTDTQYF
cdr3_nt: TGTGCCAGCAGCTTGGGCCCCACAGATACGCAGTATTTT

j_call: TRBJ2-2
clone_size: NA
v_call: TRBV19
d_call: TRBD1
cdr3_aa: CASTLAGQGLAGELFF
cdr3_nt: TGTGCCAGTACCCTCGCCGGACAGGGGTTAGCTGGGGAGCTGTTTTTT

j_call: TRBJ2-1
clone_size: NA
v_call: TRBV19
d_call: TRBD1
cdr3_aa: CASSIGWTGYLNEQFF
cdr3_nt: TGTGCCAGTAGTATCGGATGGACAGGGTATTTGAATGAGCAGTTCTTC

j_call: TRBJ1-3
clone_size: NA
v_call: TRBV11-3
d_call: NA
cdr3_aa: CASSLVSSGSGNTIYF
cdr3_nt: TGTGCCAGCAGCTTAGTATCCTCGGGCTCTGGAAACACCATATATTTT

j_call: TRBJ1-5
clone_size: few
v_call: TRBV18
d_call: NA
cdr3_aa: CASSPGLDHGNQPQHF
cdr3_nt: TGTGCCAGCTCACCAGGGCTCGATCACGGCAATCAGCCCCAGCATTTT

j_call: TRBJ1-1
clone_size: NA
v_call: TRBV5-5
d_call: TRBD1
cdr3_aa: CASSLGPRDSLRNTEAFF
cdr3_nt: TGTGCCAGCAGCTTGGGCCCCCGGGACAGCCTTAGGAACACTGAAGCTTTCTTT

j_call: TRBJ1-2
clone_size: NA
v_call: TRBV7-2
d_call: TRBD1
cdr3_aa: CASSFRDRGLVWGYTF
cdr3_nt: TGTGCCAGCAGCTTCCGGGACAGGGGGTTAGTGTGGGGCTACACCTTC

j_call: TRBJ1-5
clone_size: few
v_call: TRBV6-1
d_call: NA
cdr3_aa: CASSGLAGVGNNGNQPQHF
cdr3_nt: TGTGCCAGCAGTGGACTTGCAGGGGTGGGAAATAATGGCAATCAGCCCCAGCATTTT

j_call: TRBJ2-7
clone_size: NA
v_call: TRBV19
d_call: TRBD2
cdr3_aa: CASKLASGTDEQYF
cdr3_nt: TGTGCCAGTAAGTTGGCTAGCGGGACGGACGAGCAGTACTTC

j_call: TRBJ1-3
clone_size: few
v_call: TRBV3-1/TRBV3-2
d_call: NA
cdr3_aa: CASSQGGSISGNTIYF
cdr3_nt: TGTGCCAGCAGCCAAGGGGGCAGCATCTCTGGAAACACCATATATTTT

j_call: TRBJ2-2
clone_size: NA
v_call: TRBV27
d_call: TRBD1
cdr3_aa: CASSILPGTGSGELFF
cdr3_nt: TGTGCCAGCAGCATCCTACCTGGGACAGGATCCGGGGAGCTGTTTTTT

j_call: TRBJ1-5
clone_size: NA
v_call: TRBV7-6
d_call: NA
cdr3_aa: CASSLRARTDSNQPQHF
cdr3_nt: TGTGCCAGCAGCTTACGAGCCCGGACAGATAGCAATCAGCCCCAGCATTTT

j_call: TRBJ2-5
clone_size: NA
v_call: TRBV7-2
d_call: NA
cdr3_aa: CASSFGGTQETQYF
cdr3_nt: TGTGCCAGCAGCTTCGGGGGTACCCAAGAGACCCAGTACTTC

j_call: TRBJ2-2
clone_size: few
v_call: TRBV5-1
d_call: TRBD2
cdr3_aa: CASSSSTLSGLRTGELFF
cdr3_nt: TGCGCCAGCAGCTCGTCAACACTTAGCGGGCTTAGGACCGGGGAGCTGTTTTTT

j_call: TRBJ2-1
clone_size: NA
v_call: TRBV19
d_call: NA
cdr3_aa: CASSGTWVQFF
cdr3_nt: TGTGCCAGTAGTGGGACTTGGGTGCAGTTCTTC

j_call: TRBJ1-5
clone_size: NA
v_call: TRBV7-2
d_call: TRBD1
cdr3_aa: CASSTEQGLRNQPQHF
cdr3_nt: TGTGCCAGCAGCACGGAACAGGGGTTGAGAAATCAGCCCCAGCATTTT

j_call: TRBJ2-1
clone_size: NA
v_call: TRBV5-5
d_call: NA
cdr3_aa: CASSPQAASYNEQFF
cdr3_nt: TGTGCCAGCAGCCCACAGGCAGCGTCGTACAATGAGCAGTTCTTC

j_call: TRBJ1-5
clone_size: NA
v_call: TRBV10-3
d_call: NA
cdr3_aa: CAITRSPGLNQPQHF
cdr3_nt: TGTGCCATCACTCGCTCTCCGGGACTCAATCAGCCCCAGCATTTT

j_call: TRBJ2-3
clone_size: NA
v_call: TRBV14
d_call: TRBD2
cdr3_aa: CASSQGASGGYDTQYF
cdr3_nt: TGTGCCAGCAGCCAAGGCGCTAGCGGGGGATACGATACGCAGTATTTT

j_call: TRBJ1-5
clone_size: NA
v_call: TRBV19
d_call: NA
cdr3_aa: CASSRKAGRYSNQPQHF
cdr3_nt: TGTGCCAGTAGTCGGAAGGCAGGAAGATATAGCAATCAGCCCCAGCATTTT

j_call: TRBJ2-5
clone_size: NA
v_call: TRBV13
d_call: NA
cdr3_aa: CASSLFLTQYF
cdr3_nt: TGTGCCAGCAGCTTATTCTTGACCCAGTACTTC

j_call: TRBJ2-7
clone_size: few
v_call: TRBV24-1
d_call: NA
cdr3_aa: CATSDFGGTRYEQYF
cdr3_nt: TGTGCCACCAGTGATTTTGGGGGGACCCGCTACGAGCAGTACTTC

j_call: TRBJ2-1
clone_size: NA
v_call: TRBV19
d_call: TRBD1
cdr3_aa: CASSVRTSGQGRKYYNEQFF
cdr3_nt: TGTGCCAGTAGTGTACGAACCTCGGGACAGGGGCGAAAATATTACAATGAGCAGTTCTTC

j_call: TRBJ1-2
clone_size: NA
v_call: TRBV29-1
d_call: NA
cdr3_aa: CSAWGGSYGYTF
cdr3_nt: TGCAGCGCCTGGGGAGGATCCTATGGCTACACCTTC

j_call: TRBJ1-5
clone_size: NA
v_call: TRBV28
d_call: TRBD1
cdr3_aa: CASSLNRGVRGQPQHF
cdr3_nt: TGTGCCAGCAGTTTGAACAGGGGCGTGCGGGGTCAGCCCCAGCATTTT

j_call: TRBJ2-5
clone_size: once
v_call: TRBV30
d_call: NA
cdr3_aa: CAWSRAGRQETQYF
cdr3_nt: TGTGCCTGGAGTAGGGCAGGGAGGCAAGAGACCCAGTACTTC

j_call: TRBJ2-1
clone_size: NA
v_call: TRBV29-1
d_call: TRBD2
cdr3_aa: CSVEDPRLAGSLTSYNEQFF
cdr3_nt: TGCAGCGTTGAAGATCCCCGACTAGCGGGATCCCTTACAAGCTACAATGAGCAGTTCTTC

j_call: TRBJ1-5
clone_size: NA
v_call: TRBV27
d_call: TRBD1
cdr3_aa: CASSGHRGSQPQHF
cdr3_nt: TGTGCCAGCAGTGGTCACAGGGGGAGTCAGCCCCAGCATTTT

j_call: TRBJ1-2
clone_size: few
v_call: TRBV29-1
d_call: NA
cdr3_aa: CSVEGQPFYGYTF
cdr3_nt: TGCAGCGTTGAGGGGCAGCCTTTCTATGGCTACACCTTC

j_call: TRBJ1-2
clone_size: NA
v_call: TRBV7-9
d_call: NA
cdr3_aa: CASSAQGLWDGYTF
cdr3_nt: TGTGCCAGCAGCGCTCAGGGTTTGTGGGATGGCTACACCTTC

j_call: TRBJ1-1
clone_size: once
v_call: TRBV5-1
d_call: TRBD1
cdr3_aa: CASSSGDRSMKAFF
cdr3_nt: TGCGCCAGCAGCTCGGGGGACAGGTCGATGAAAGCTTTCTTT

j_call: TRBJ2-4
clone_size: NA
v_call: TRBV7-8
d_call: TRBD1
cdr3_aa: CASSLPPRTGRIGNIQYF
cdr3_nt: TGTGCCAGCAGCTTACCACCCAGGACAGGGAGGATAGGAAACATTCAGTACTTC

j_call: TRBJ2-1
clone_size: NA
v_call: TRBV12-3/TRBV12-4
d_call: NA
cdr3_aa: CASSPSSYNEQFF
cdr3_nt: TGTGCCAGCAGTCCTAGCTCCTACAATGAGCAGTTCTTC

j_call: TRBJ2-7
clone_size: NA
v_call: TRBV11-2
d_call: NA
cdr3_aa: CASSLGGREQYF
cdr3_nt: TGTGCCAGCAGCTTAGGAGGGCGCGAGCAGTACTTC

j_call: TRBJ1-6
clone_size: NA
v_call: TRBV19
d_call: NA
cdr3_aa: CASSMESVVSRSPLHF
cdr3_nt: TGTGCCAGTAGTATGGAGAGTGTGGTTTCGCGTTCACCCCTCCACTTT

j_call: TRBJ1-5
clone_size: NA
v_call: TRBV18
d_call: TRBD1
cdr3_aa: CASSRGQDNQPQHF
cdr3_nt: TGTGCCAGCTCACGGGGACAGGACAATCAGCCCCAGCATTTT

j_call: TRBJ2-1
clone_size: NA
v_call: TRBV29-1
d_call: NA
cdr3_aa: CSVDRPGSSNEQFF
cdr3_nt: TGCAGCGTTGATCGTCCGGGATCCAGCAATGAGCAGTTCTTC

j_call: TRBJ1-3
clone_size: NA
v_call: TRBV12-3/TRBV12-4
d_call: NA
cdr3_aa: CASSFGGNTIYF
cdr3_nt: TGTGCCAGCAGTTTCGGGGGAAACACCATATATTTT

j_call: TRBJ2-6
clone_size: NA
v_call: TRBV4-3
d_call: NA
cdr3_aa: CASSRAHVTTSGANVLTF
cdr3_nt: TGCGCCAGCAGCCGAGCCCATGTCACCACCTCTGGGGCCAACGTCCTGACTTTC

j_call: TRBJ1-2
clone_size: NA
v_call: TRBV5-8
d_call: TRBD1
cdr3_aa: CASSLGTGGRNGYTF
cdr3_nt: TGTGCCAGCAGCTTGGGGACAGGAGGGAGGAATGGCTACACCTTC

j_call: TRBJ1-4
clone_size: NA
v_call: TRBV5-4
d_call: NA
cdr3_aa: CASSFPGGTNEKLFF
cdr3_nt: TGTGCCAGCAGCTTTCCGGGAGGGACTAATGAAAAACTGTTTTTT

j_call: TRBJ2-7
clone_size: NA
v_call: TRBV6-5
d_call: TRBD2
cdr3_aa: CASSYLLAGGGYEQYF
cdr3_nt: TGTGCCAGCAGTTACTTGCTAGCGGGAGGGGGCTACGAGCAGTACTTC

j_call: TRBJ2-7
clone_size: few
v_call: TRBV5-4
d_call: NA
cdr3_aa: CASSRSMRSYEQYF
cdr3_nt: TGTGCCAGCAGCAGATCTATGCGGTCCTACGAGCAGTACTTC

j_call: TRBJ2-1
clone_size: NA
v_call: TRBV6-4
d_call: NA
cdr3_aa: CASSDPSLRGRKFF
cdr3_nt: TGTGCCAGCAGTGACCCCAGCTTGAGAGGAAGAAAGTTCTTC

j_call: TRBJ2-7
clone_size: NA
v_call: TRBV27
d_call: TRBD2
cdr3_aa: CASSLFGPLAGGPGEQYF
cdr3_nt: TGTGCCAGCAGTTTATTCGGTCCCCTAGCGGGAGGGCCGGGCGAGCAGTACTTC

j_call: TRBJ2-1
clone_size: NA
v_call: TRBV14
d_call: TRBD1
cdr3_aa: CASSRGIPNRGANEQFF
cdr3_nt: TGTGCCAGCAGCCGAGGGATCCCCAACAGGGGAGCCAATGAGCAGTTCTTC

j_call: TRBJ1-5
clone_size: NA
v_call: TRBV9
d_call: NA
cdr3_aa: CASSGTPTNQPQHF
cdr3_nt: TGTGCCAGCAGCGGGACACCAACCAATCAGCCCCAGCATTTT

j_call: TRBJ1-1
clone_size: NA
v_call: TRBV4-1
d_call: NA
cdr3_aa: CASSHPFKSTEAFF
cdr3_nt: TGCGCCAGCAGCCACCCCTTTAAGAGCACTGAAGCTTTCTTT

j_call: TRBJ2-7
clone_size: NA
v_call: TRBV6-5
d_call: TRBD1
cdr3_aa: CASSYSPGGTGNEQYF
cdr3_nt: TGTGCCAGCAGTTACTCCCCAGGGGGAACGGGTAACGAGCAGTACTTC

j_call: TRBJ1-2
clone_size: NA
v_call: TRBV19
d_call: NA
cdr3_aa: CASTPIGSGYGYTF
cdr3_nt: TGTGCCAGTACCCCGATCGGGTCCGGCTATGGCTACACCTTC

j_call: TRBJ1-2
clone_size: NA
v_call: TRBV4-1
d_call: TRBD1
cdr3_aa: CASSQGGQGLYGYTF
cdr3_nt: TGCGCCAGCAGCCAAGGGGGACAGGGCCTCTATGGCTACACCTTC